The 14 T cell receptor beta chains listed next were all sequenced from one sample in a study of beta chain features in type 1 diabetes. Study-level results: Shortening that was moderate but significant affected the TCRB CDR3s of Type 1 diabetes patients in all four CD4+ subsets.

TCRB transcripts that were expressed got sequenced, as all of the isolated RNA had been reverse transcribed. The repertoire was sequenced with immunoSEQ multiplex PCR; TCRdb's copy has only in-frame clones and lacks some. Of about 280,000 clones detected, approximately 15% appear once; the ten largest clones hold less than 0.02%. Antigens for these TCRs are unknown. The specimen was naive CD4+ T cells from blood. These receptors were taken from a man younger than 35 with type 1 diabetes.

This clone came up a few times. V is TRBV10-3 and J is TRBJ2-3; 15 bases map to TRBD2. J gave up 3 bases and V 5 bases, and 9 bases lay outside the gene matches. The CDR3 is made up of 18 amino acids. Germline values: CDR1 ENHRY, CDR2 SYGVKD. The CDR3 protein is CAISTPGLAGGSTDTQYF. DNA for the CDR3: TGTGCCATCAGTACTCCGGGACTAGCGGGAGGAAGTACAGATACGCAGTATTTT.

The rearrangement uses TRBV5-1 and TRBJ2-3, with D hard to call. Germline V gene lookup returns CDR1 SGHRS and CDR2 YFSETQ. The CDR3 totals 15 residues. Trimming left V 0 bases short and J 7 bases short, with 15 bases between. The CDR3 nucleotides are TGCGCCAGCAGCTTGGTAGGTCAGAGGCAAAATACGCAGTATTTT. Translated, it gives CASSLVGQRQNTQYF. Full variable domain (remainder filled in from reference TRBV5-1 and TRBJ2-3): KAGVTQTPRYLIKTRGQQVTLSCSPISGHRSVSWYQQTPGQGLQFLFEYFSETQRNKGNFPGRFSGRQFSNSRSEMNVSTLELGDSALYLCASSLVGQRQNTQYFGPGTRLTVL.

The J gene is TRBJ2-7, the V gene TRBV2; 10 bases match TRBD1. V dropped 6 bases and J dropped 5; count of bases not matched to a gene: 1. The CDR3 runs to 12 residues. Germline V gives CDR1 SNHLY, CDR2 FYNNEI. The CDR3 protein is CASSGTGDEQYF. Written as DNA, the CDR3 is TGTGCCAGCAGCGGGACAGGGGACGAGCAGTACTTC.

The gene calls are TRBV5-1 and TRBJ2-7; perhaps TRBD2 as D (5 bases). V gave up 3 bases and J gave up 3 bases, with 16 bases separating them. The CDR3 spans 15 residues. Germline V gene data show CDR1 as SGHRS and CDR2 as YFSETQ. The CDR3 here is CASSYPGKRSYEQYF. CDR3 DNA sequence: TGCGCCAGCAGCTATCCGGGAAAGAGGAGCTACGAGCAGTACTTC.

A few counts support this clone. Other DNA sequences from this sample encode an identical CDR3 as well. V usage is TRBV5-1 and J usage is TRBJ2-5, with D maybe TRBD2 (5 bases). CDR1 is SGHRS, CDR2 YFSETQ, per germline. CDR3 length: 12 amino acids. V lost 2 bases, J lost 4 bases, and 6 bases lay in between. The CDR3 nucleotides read TGCGCCAGCAGCTTTGAGGGAGAGACCCAGTACTTC. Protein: CASSFEGETQYF.

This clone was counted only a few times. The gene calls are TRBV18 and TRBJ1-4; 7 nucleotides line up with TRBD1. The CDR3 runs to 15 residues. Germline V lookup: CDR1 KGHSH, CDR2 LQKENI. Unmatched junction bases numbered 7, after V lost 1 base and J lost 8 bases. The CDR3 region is CASSPRTGVKEKLFF. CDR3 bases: TGTGCCAGCTCACCACGAACAGGGGTGAAGGAAAAACTGTTTTTT.

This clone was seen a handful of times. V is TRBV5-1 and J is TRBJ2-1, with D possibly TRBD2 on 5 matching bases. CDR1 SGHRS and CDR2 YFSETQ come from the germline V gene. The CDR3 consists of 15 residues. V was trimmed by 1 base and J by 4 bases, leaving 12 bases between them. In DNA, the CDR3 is TGCGCCAGCAGCTTGACTTCCGGGGAATACAATGAGCAGTTCTTC. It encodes CASSLTSGEYNEQFF.

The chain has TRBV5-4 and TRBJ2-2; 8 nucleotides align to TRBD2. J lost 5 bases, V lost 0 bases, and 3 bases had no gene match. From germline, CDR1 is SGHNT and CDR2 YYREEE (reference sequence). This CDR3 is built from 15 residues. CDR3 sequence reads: CASSLGLAGTGELFF. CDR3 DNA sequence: TGTGCCAGCAGCTTGGGCCTAGCGGGTACCGGGGAGCTGTTTTTT.

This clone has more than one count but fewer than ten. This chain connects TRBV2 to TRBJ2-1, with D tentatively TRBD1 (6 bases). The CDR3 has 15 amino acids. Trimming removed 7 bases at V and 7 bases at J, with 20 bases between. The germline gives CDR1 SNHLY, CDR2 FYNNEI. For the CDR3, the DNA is TGTGCCAGCACAGGCAGGGGTTGGGTAGGGAATGAGCAGTTCTTC. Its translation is CASTGRGWVGNEQFF.

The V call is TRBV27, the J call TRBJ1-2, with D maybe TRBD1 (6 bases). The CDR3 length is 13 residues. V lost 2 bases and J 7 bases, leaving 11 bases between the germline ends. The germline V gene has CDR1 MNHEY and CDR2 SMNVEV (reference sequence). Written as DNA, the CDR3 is TGTGCCAGCAGTTTAAACACAGGGTCTGGCTACACCTTC. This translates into CASSLNTGSGYTF.

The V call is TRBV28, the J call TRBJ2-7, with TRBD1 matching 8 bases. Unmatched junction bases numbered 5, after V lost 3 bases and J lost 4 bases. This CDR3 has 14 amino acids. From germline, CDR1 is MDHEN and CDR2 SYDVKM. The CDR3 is CASSFPGQAYEQYF. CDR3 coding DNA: TGTGCCAGCAGTTTCCCGGGACAGGCATACGAGCAGTACTTC.

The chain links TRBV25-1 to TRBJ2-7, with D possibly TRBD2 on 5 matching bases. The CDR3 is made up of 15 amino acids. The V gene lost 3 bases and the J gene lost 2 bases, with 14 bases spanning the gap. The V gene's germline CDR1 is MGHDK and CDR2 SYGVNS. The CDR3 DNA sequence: TGTGCCAGCAGTGATTCAGCGGCAACGGCCTACGAGCAGTACTTC. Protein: CASSDSAATAYEQYF.

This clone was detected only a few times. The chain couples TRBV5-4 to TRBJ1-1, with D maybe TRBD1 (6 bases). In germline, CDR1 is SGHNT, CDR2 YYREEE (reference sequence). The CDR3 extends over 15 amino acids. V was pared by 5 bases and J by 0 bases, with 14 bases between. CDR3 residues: CASRRDRTMNTEAFF. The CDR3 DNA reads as TGTGCCAGCAGACGTGACAGGACCATGAACACTGAAGCTTTCTTT. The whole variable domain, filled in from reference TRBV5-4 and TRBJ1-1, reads ETGVTQSPTHLIKTRGQQVTLRCSSQSGHNTVSWYQQALGQGPQFIFQYYREEENGRGNFPPRFSGLQFPNYSSELNVNALELDDSALYLCASRRDRTMNTEAFFGQGTRLTVV.

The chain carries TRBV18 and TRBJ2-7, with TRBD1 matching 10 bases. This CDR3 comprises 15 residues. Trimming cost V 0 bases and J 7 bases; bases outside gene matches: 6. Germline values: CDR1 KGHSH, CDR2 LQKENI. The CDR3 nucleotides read TGTGCCAGCTCACCACCGGGACAGGGGATCGGGGAGCAGTACTTC. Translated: CASSPPGQGIGEQYF.